In this sample, the clone carrying this T cell receptor beta chain turned up many times. This specimen comes from a study of T-cell reconstitution after alpha-beta-depleted transplantation in children. For TCRbeta, the library was prepared with unique molecular identifiers. TCRdb processed the PCR reads anew with MiXCR; each CDR3 protein has one entry. The sample carries approximately 200,000 distinct CDR3 sequences, roughly 15% recorded once. Germline CDR1 and CDR2: MDHEN and SYDVKM. This CDR3 has 16 amino acids. Trimming removed 2 bases from V and 7 bases from J; junction bases left unmatched: 6. The source of this sequence is a human donor who donated a stem cell graft to a child with acute lymphoblastic leukemia. Source: PBMCs from the stem cell graft donor, taken from the stem cell graft. The chain links TRBV28 to TRBJ2-5; 14 nucleotides align to TRBD2. Here the CDR3 reads CASSLGGLAGEGTQYF. CDR3 sequence (DNA): TGTGCCAGCAGTTTAGGGGGACTAGCGGGAGAGGGGACCCAGTACTTC.